These 9 T cell receptor beta chains came from one sample sequenced in a study of CD8 T cells in ankylosing spondylitis. General study points: Seemingly distinctive of ankylosing spondylitis blood was a TCR beta motif formed by eight highly homologous variants.

TCRdb redid the calling of the 5' RACE reads with MiXCR, one entry per CDR3 protein. The sample yields some 450,000 distinct CDR3 sequences, roughly 15% seen once. These receptors have no known antigen. The sequenced sample consisted of blood, either unsorted or a sorted T cell fraction (not recorded which). All receptors come from a male donor with ankylosing spondylitis.

The sample holds a few counts of this clonotype. V usage is TRBV12-3 or TRBV12-4 and J usage is TRBJ2-2; D may be TRBD2 (6 bases). V was shortened by 3 bases and J by 6 bases, with 26 bases between the two germline ends. CDR3 length equals 19 residues. The DNA for the CDR3 is TGTGCCAGCAGTTTTGGGGCCCTTGGGCGGGAACAAACCCCCGGGGAGCTGTTTTTT. Amino acid sequence: CASSFGALGREQTPGELFF.

Only a few counts were recorded for this clonotype. The rearrangement links TRBV20-1 to TRBJ2-2, with a possible D match to TRBD2 (6 bases). The CDR3 covers 14 residues. From germline, CDR1 is DFQATT and CDR2 SNEGSKA (reference sequence). The V gene lost 0 bases and the J gene lost 7 bases, with 12 bases spanning the gap. The CDR3 is CSARDRRGYGELFF. In DNA, the CDR3 is TGCAGTGCTAGAGACAGGCGGGGATACGGGGAGCTGTTTTTT.

This clonotype was found a few times. This chain connects TRBV29-1 to TRBJ1-2; D may be TRBD1 (6 bases). There are 12 residues in the CDR3. From germline, CDR1 is SQVTM and CDR2 ANQGSEA. V lost 8 bases and J 6 bases, leaving 16 bases between the germline ends. The CDR3 region is CSSTQGYDGYTF. The CDR3 region has the DNA TGCAGCTCGACACAGGGTTACGATGGCTACACCTTC.

The chain carries TRBV9 and TRBJ2-1, with 8 nucleotides matching TRBD2. The trim removed 10 bases at V and 1 base at J, leaving 4 bases unmatched. The CDR3 consists of 13 residues. Germline V gives CDR1 SGDLS, CDR2 YYNGEE. This CDR3 is CAQREWSYNEQFF. The CDR3 DNA is TGTGCCCAGCGGGAGTGGTCCTACAATGAGCAGTTCTTC. Full variable domain (rest looked up from reference TRBV9 and TRBJ2-1): DSGVTQTPKHLITATGQRVTLRCSPRSGDLSVYWYQQSLDQGLQFLIQYYNGEERAKGNILERFSAQQFPDLHSELNLSSLELGDSALYFCAQREWSYNEQFFGPGTRLTVL.

The chain has TRBV7-2 and TRBJ2-1; 8 nucleotides agree with TRBD2. Germline lookup yields CDR1 SGHTA and CDR2 FQGNSA. This CDR3 contains 17 residues. With 7 bases clipped from V and 3 bases from J, the junction kept 14 bases outside the gene matches. CDR3 bases: TGTGCCAGCACACTTCGACCGGGTAGCGGGATCTACAATGAGCAGTTCTTC. This gives the protein CASTLRPGSGIYNEQFF.

This clonotype was observed a few times. J is TRBJ1-1 and V is TRBV10-3; maybe TRBD1 (6 bases). The germline V gene has CDR1 ENHRY and CDR2 SYGVKD. Between the trimmed V and J ends, which lost 6 bases and 0 bases, there was a span of 14 bases. The CDR3 is made up of 15 amino acids. The CDR3 coding sequence is TGTGCCATCAGGACGAGGGGGGAAATGAACACTGAAGCTTTCTTT. Translating it yields CAIRTRGEMNTEAFF.

This chain joins TRBV13 and TRBJ1-1, with D tentatively TRBD1 (5 bases). Trimming shortened V by 4 bases and J by 0 bases, and 12 bases separated the two germline ends. The CDR3 is 15 amino acids. Germline CDR1 and CDR2: PRHDT and FYEKMQ (reference sequence). CDR3 in amino acids: CASSSTGRMNTEAFF. As DNA, the CDR3 is TGTGCCAGCAGCTCCACGGGACGGATGAACACTGAAGCTTTCTTT. Based on the CDR3 plus reference TRBV13 and TRBJ1-1, the full variable domain is AAGVIQSPRHLIKEKRETATLKCYPIPRHDTVYWYQQGPGQDPQFLISFYEKMQSDKGSIPDRFSAQQFSDYHSELNMSSLELGDSALYFCASSSTGRMNTEAFFGQGTRLTVV.

This clonotype showed up many times. V gene TRBV5-1 combines with J gene TRBJ2-3, with D maybe TRBD2 (5 bases). CDR1 and CDR2 (germline): SGHRS, YFSETQ. Trimming cost V 1 base and J 8 bases, with 20 bases left between them. CDR3 length: 16 amino acids. CDR3: CASSLYGLPSEGTQYF. The CDR3 region has the DNA TGCGCCAGCAGCTTGTACGGACTTCCCTCAGAGGGTACGCAGTATTTT.

This sequence joins TRBV2 and TRBJ2-1; 8 bases align to TRBD1. V dropped 6 bases and J dropped 7; count of bases not matched to a gene: 5. The CDR3 is made up of 13 amino acids. The germline CDR1 and CDR2 sequences are SNHLY and FYNNEI. Here the CDR3 reads CASRLTGGNEQFF. The CDR3, as DNA: TGTGCCAGCAGATTAACAGGGGGAAATGAGCAGTTCTTC.